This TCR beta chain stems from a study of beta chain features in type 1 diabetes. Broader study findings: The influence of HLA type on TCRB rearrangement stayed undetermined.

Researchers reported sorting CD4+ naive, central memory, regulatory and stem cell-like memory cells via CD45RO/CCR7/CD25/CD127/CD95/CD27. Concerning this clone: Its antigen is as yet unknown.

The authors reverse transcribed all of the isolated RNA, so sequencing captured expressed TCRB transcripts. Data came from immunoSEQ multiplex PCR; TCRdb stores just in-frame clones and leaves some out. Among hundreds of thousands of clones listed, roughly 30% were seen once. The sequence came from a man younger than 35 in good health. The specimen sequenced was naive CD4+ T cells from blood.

Here the CDR3 reads CAWGTALGYGYTF. The CDR3 DNA is TGTGCCTGGGGGACGGCTTTGGGCTATGGCTACACCTTC. The chain links TRBV30 to TRBJ1-2; tentatively, D is TRBD1 (5 bases). This CDR3 has 13 residues. Germline V CDR1 and CDR2: GTSNPN, SVGIG (reference sequence). V dropped 5 bases and J dropped 4 bases, with 14 bases sitting between them. The full variable domain, completed using reference TRBV30 and TRBJ1-2, is SQTIHQWPATLVQPVGSPLSLECTVEGTSNPNLYWYRQAAGRGLQLLFYSVGIGQISSEVPQNLSASRPQDRQFILSSKKLLLSDSGFYLCAWGTALGYGYTFGSGTRLTVV.